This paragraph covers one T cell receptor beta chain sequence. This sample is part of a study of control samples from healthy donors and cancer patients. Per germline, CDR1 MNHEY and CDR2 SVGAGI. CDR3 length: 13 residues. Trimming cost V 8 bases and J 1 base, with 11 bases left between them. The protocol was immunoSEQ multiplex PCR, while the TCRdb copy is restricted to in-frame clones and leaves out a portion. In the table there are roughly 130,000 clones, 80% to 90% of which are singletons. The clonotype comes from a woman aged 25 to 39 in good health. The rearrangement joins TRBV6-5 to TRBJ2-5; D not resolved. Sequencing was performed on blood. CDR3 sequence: CASDGYLQETQYF. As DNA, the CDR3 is TGTGCCAGCGACGGATACCTCCAAGAGACCCAGTACTTC.